The 10 T cell receptor beta chains given below trace back to one sample, sequenced in a study of blood T cell repertoires in COVID-19. This table comes from immunoSEQ multiplex PCR, and its TCRdb copy is limited to in-frame clones, with some not included. Among approximately 250,000 clones, around nine tenths were seen once, and the ten largest hold under 5%. Sample: PBMCs or T cells enriched from blood (not recorded which). The receptors originated from a woman aged 25 to 39 who had recovered from COVID-19.

A single count supports this clone. CDR3 region: CASSAQGAKEKLFF. Here the CDR3 DNA reads TGTGCCAGTAGTGCACAGGGGGCGAAGGAAAAACTGTTTTTT. The rearrangement links TRBV19 to TRBJ1-4; 9 bases are shared with TRBD1. CDR1 LNHDA and CDR2 SQIVND come from the germline V gene (reference sequence). V lost 5 bases and J lost 8; bases outside the gene matches: 6. The CDR3 loop spans 14 amino acids. The full variable domain, with the rest looked up from reference TRBV19 and TRBJ1-4, is DGGITQSPKYLFRKEGQNVTLSCEQNLNHDAMYWYRQDPGQGLRLIYYSQIVNDFQKGDIAEGYSVSREKKESFPLTVTSAQKNPTAFYLCASSAQGAKEKLFFGSGTQLSVL.

This clone appeared once. This chain links TRBV4-2 with TRBJ2-7; D call uncertain. The CDR3 covers 13 residues. V was trimmed by 3 bases and J by 2 bases, leaving 8 bases between them. The V gene's germline CDR1 is LGHNA and CDR2 YNFKEQ. In DNA form, the CDR3 reads TGTGCCAGCAGCCATGAGCCAACCTACGAGCAGTACTTC. Protein sequence: CASSHEPTYEQYF.

The sample holds one count of this clone. The chain has TRBV28 and TRBJ2-2; no clear D. V was shortened by 5 bases and J by 0 bases, with 4 bases between the two germline ends. There are 13 residues in the CDR3. The germline V gene has CDR1 MDHEN and CDR2 SYDVKM. The DNA of the CDR3 is TGTGCCAGCAGTGGAGCGAACACCGGGGAGCTGTTTTTT. It specifies CASSGANTGELFF.

The chain is built from TRBV5-1 and TRBJ1-1, with D possibly matching TRBD1 (5 bases). The CDR3 has 16 residues. Germline V gene lookup returns CDR1 SGHRS and CDR2 YFSETQ. The V end lost 1 base, the J end lost 1 base, and 14 bases lay between the germline ends. This CDR3 reads CASSLFPRGGNTEAFF. Written as DNA, the CDR3 is TGCGCCAGCAGCTTGTTCCCTCGGGGGGGGAACACTGAAGCTTTCTTT.

This chain connects TRBV7-9 to TRBJ1-5; maybe TRBD1 (5 bases). Looked up from germline, CDR1 is SEHNR and CDR2 is FQNEAQ (reference sequence). There are 16 residues in the CDR3. Trimming stripped 0 bases from V and 0 bases from J, with 9 bases between. CDR3 region: CASSLAGHDSNQPQHF. The CDR3 DNA is TGTGCCAGCAGCTTAGCAGGACACGATAGCAATCAGCCCCAGCATTTT.

The chain employs TRBV7-5 and TRBJ2-7; the D call of TRBD1 is as the table states it, not checked on the DNA. TRBV7-5 corresponds to a pseudogene. The CDR3 loop spans 14 amino acids. CDR3 coding DNA: TGTGCCAGAAGCCCCAGGGGGTACGTCTACGAGCAGTACTTC. Its protein product is CARSPRGYVYEQYF.

The J gene is TRBJ2-1, the V gene TRBV2; D might be TRBD1 (6 bases). There are 15 residues in the CDR3. V gave up 4 bases and J gave up 3 bases, with 13 bases separating them. In germline, CDR1 is SNHLY, CDR2 FYNNEI. CDR3 sequence: CASSGDRPFYNEQFF. The DNA of the CDR3 is TGTGCCAGCAGTGGTGACAGGCCATTCTACAATGAGCAGTTCTTC.

The chain employs TRBV3-1 (or the pseudogene TRBV3-2) and TRBJ1-2, with D unclear. Trimming cost V 5 bases and J 0 bases, with 7 bases left between them. The CDR3 covers 13 residues. The germline CDR1 and CDR2 sequences are LGHDT and YNNKEL (reference sequence). This CDR3 reads CASSGRSNYGYTF. The CDR3 DNA is TGTGCCAGCAGCGGGAGATCTAACTATGGCTACACCTTC.

This clone was seen only a few times. The gene calls are TRBV3-1 (or the pseudogene TRBV3-2) and TRBJ1-5, with D unresolved. Germline V gives CDR1 LGHDT, CDR2 YNNKEL (reference sequence). This CDR3 has 14 residues. V was trimmed by 2 bases and J by 7 bases, leaving 12 bases between them. CDR3 region: CASSQRWAGQPQHF. The CDR3 coding sequence is TGTGCCAGCAGCCAAAGGTGGGCTGGGCAGCCCCAGCATTTT.

The chain has TRBV7-2 and TRBJ1-1, with D possibly TRBD1 on 6 matching bases. Trimming cost V 4 bases and J 0 bases, with 12 bases left between them. Germline lookup yields CDR1 SGHTA and CDR2 FQGNSA. The CDR3 is 15 residues long. The CDR3 coding sequence is TGTGCCAGCAGCTCTCGACAGGAAATGAACACTGAAGCTTTCTTT. Translation gives CASSSRQEMNTEAFF. Full variable domain (outside the CDR3, taken from reference TRBV7-2 and TRBJ1-1): GAGVSQSPSNKVTEKGKDVELRCDPISGHTALYWYRQSLGQGLEFLIYFQGNSAPDKSGLPSDRFSAERTGGSVSTLTIQRTQQEDSAVYLCASSSRQEMNTEAFFGQGTRLTVV.